This TCR beta chain was recovered during a study of regulatory T cells in long-lasting Graves disease. Time point in this sample: newly diagnosed GD, antithyroid drugs for less than 3 months. PBMC-extracted RNA yielded the TCR library. This clonotype was seen many times. The antigen remains unidentified. Researchers made TCR beta libraries by using iRepertoire HTBI primers and running Arm-PCR on CDR3 regions. TCRdb re-analysed the multiplex PCR reads in MiXCR, keeping a single row per CDR3 protein. Of around 250,000 distinct CDR3 sequences listed, around 16% are singletons. The CDR3 extends over 13 amino acids. V lost 7 bases and J lost 2, with 9 bases in between. Germline CDR1 MNHNS, CDR2 SASEGT. Study-wide results and caveats: Favored gene segments in persistent disease were TRBV28, TRBJ1-2 and TRBJ2-5.

This sample comprised peripheral blood mononuclear cells (PBMCs), obtained at new diagnosis, from a patient treated with antithyroid drugs. The chain combines TRBV6-1 with TRBJ1-5, with a possible D match to TRBD1 (6 bases). This TCR derives from a female donor with Graves disease. The CDR3 protein is CASNRVGNQPQHF. The CDR3 DNA is TGTGCCAGCAACAGGGTGGGCAATCAGCCCCAGCATTTT.